Presented here are 20 T cell receptor beta chains from one specimen sequenced in a study of blood T cell repertoires in COVID-19. Using immunoSEQ multiplex PCR, the repertoire was profiled, and TCRdb retains in-frame clones only, with some absent. The sample has 30,000 to 35,000 clones; 70% to 80% are singletons. The sequenced sample was peripheral blood. These receptors came from an older woman with acute or convalescent COVID-19.

CDR3 sequence reads: CASSRQGYEQYF. Written as DNA, the CDR3 is TGTGCCAGCAGTCGTCAGGGCTACGAGCAGTACTTC. The J gene is TRBJ2-7, the V gene TRBV6-5; D is possibly TRBD1 (5 bases). Trimming took off 5 bases at V and 3 bases at J, with 8 bases between the two ends. Germline-derived CDR1 and CDR2 are MNHEY and SVGAGI. The CDR3 spans 12 residues.

This clone was observed once. The chain joins TRBV18 to TRBJ2-3; D remains ambiguous. CDR3 size: 18 residues. The germline gives CDR1 KGHSH, CDR2 LQKENI. V lost 0 bases, J lost 0 bases, and 16 bases lay in between. CDR3 loop: CASSPPPYSHTSTDTQYF. The CDR3, as DNA: TGTGCCAGCTCACCACCGCCCTACAGCCATACTAGCACAGATACGCAGTATTTT.

This chain uses TRBV5-1 with TRBJ2-7, with a possible D match to TRBD1 (6 bases). Germline loops: CDR1 SGHRS, CDR2 YFSETQ. This CDR3 is 15 amino acids long. Trimming left V 2 bases short and J 4 bases short, with 16 bases between. Here the CDR3 DNA reads TGCGCCAGCAGCTTAACTCAGGGGATTGGGTACGAGCAGTACTTC. It is translated as CASSLTQGIGYEQYF.

This clone has just a few counts. The chain couples TRBV3-1 (or the pseudogene TRBV3-2) to TRBJ1-2; D remains ambiguous. V was clipped by 1 base and J by 7 bases, with 13 bases between them. The CDR3 is made up of 14 amino acids. Germline assignment: CDR1 LGHDT and CDR2 YNNKEL (reference sequence). The CDR3: CASSQVGGNGGYTF. CDR3 sequence (DNA): TGTGCCAGCAGCCAAGTTGGAGGTAATGGTGGCTACACCTTC.

The J gene is TRBJ2-2, the V gene TRBV19, with D perhaps TRBD2 (6 bases). CDR1 and CDR2 (germline): LNHDA, SQIVND (reference sequence). The CDR3 consists of 14 residues. CDR3 residues: CATEKGTNTGELFF. The DNA for the CDR3 is TGTGCTACTGAGAAGGGGACTAACACCGGGGAGCTGTTTTTT.

This clone was found once. The chain has TRBV19 and TRBJ1-5; perhaps TRBD1 as D (5 bases). This CDR3 is 13 amino acids long. Germline loops: CDR1 LNHDA, CDR2 SQIVND (reference sequence). V was pared by 7 bases and J by 3 bases, with 10 bases between. Here the CDR3 reads CASMPGFNQPQHF. Written as DNA, the CDR3 is TGTGCCAGTATGCCAGGGTTCAATCAGCCCCAGCATTTT.

The chain employs TRBV19 and TRBJ1-1; a possible D gene is TRBD1 (5 bases). CDR3 length: 21 residues. V was cut by 2 bases and J by 0 bases, with 28 bases left in between. Germline assignment: CDR1 LNHDA and CDR2 SQIVND (reference sequence). CDR3 nucleotide sequence: TGTGCCAGTAGTATAAGTGGGGGGGACCCTTTTTGGTCGGCTATGAACACTGAAGCTTTCTTT. It is translated as CASSISGGDPFWSAMNTEAFF.

The chain uses TRBV19 and TRBJ2-2, with TRBD1 as a possible D gene (5 bases). The CDR3 length is 14 residues. Trimming left V 8 bases short and J 2 bases short, with 12 bases between. CDR1 and CDR2 from the germline V gene are LNHDA and SQIVND (reference sequence). CDR3 DNA sequence: TGTGCCAGTTGGGGCCAGATTAACACCGGGGAGCTGTTTTTT. As protein: CASWGQINTGELFF.

This rearrangement joins TRBV19 to TRBJ1-1, with D maybe TRBD1 (5 bases). V gave up 3 bases and J gave up 1 base, with 12 bases separating them. The CDR3 consists of 15 residues. CDR1 is LNHDA, CDR2 SQIVND, per germline (reference sequence). Here the CDR3 DNA reads TGTGCCAGTAGTATTGGGTGGGGCGGGAACACTGAAGCTTTCTTT. Amino acids: CASSIGWGGNTEAFF.

The chain is built from TRBV9 and TRBJ1-6; 8 nucleotides agree with TRBD1. The V gene end was trimmed by 4 bases and the J gene end by 10 bases; junction bases not matched to a gene: 7. This CDR3 has 14 amino acids. Germline V gives CDR1 SGDLS, CDR2 YYNGEE. DNA of the CDR3: TGTGCCAGCAGCTCCCGGACAGGGACCTCACCCCTCCACTTT. Its translation is CASSSRTGTSPLHF.

The CDR3 DNA reads as TGTGCCAGCAGCTTACAGGGGCCCCTCATTGGGGCCAACGTCCTGACTTTC. This sequence encodes CASSLQGPLIGANVLTF. The chain combines TRBV13 with TRBJ2-6, with D possibly being TRBD1 (6 bases). Germline V lookup: CDR1 PRHDT, CDR2 FYEKMQ (reference sequence). The ends were cut back, 2 bases at V and 3 bases at J, with 14 bases in the middle. The CDR3 contains 17 residues.

This clone is a singleton in its sample. The CDR3 DNA reads as TGTGCCAGTAGTATGAGAGACAGGGAATCACCCCTCCACTTT. Translated: CASSMRDRESPLHF. The V gene is TRBV19, the J gene TRBJ1-6; TRBD1 matches 7 bases. Losses at the gene ends were 3 bases for V and 10 bases for J; bases not matched to a gene: 6. CDR1 is LNHDA and CDR2 is SQIVND in the germline V gene (reference sequence). The CDR3 is 14 residues long.

This clone was observed a few times. This sample includes further DNA sequences coding for the same CDR3. J is TRBJ2-5 and V is TRBV5-1; tentative D call: TRBD1 (7 bases). The CDR3 contains 14 residues. V shed 0 bases and J shed 4 bases, with 10 bases lying between them. Germline V gene sequence: CDR1 SGHRS, CDR2 YFSETQ. The CDR3 region has the DNA TGCGCCAGCAGCTTGGGACAGGGAGGAGAGACCCAGTACTTC. Translated: CASSLGQGGETQYF.

This clone was seen a single time. The chain couples TRBV2 to TRBJ2-7, with a weak D call TRBD1 (6 bases). CDR3 length equals 13 residues. CDR1 and CDR2 (germline): SNHLY, FYNNEI. Deletions cut 6 bases from V and 2 bases from J, with 11 bases between. This CDR3 reads CASRRQETYEQYF. The CDR3 bases are TGTGCCAGCAGGCGACAGGAGACCTACGAGCAGTACTTC.

In its sample, this clone is large. The chain combines TRBV27 with TRBJ2-1; D uncertain. The CDR3 has 13 residues. Deletions cut 2 bases from V and 3 bases from J, with 5 bases between. Per germline, CDR1 MNHEY and CDR2 SMNVEV (reference sequence). DNA of the CDR3: TGTGCCAGCAGTTTAGTCAGCTACAATGAGCAGTTCTTC. Encoded protein: CASSLVSYNEQFF.

This clone was counted only a few times. The chain combines TRBV4-1 with TRBJ1-5, with 8 bases that match TRBD1. CDR3 length: 17 residues. The germline V gene encodes CDR1 MGHRA and CDR2 YSYEKL. J was trimmed by 2 bases and V by 0 bases; bases with no gene match: 6. CDR3 protein: CASSQDGQGGRNQPQHF. For the CDR3, the DNA is TGCGCCAGCAGCCAAGATGGACAGGGCGGGCGCAATCAGCCCCAGCATTTT.

Only a few counts were recorded for this clone. The chain uses TRBV6-5 and TRBJ1-1; D is unclear. The germline CDR1 and CDR2 sequences are MNHEY and SVGAGI. V was pared by 5 bases and J by 0 bases, with 13 bases between. The CDR3 covers 15 residues. The DNA for the CDR3 is TGTGCCAGCAGTCCCCTTTATCAGATGAACACTGAAGCTTTCTTT. Protein sequence: CASSPLYQMNTEAFF.

CDR3 bases: TGTGCCAGTAGTTCCCGGACAAAAGGATACTACGAGCAGTACTTC. Amino acids: CASSSRTKGYYEQYF. V gene TRBV19 combines with J gene TRBJ2-7; tentative D call: TRBD1 (5 bases). Per germline, CDR1 LNHDA and CDR2 SQIVND (reference sequence). This CDR3 comprises 15 residues. The V end was cut by 5 bases, the J end by 3 bases, with 17 bases between.

This chain connects TRBV5-4 to TRBJ2-5, with TRBD1 matching 7 bases. Germline lookup yields CDR1 SGHNT and CDR2 YYREEE (reference sequence). The junction had 6 bases not matched to a gene; V was cut back by 5 bases and J by 2 bases. The CDR3 is 14 residues long. CDR3 amino acids: CASSLQGIQETQYF. The CDR3 DNA follows: TGTGCCAGCAGTTTACAGGGGATACAAGAGACCCAGTACTTC.

The V call is TRBV9, the J call TRBJ2-1; 9 nucleotides agree with TRBD1. There are 16 residues in the CDR3. Germline V CDR1 and CDR2: SGDLS, YYNGEE. Trimming at V came to 1 base and at J to 9 bases, leaving 11 bases not matched to a gene. The chain's CDR3 is CASSVLGTGILSEQFF. CDR3 nucleotide sequence: TGTGCCAGCAGCGTACTCGGGACAGGGATTTTAAGTGAGCAGTTCTTC.